These 5 T cell receptor beta chains came from one sample sequenced in a study of cytomegalovirus exposure and HLA in healthy donors. Amplification used 60 Vbeta primers and 13 Jbeta primers. Assay used: immunoSEQ multiplex PCR; TCRdb lists only in-frame clones, some missing. Among 200,000 to 250,000 clones listed, approximately 84% were seen once. The sequenced material came from PBMCs. Source of these receptors: a woman aged 40 to 50 in good health and CMV-seronegative.

V and J are TRBV29-1 and TRBJ2-7; TRBD1 matches 7 bases. The CDR3 is made up of 12 amino acids. Germline CDR1 and CDR2: SQVTM and ANQGSEA. The V segment lost 5 bases and the J segment 4 bases; nucleotides outside the gene matches: 5. CDR3 region: CSVRDSYYEQYF. CDR3 nucleotide sequence: TGCAGCGTTCGGGACAGCTATTACGAGCAGTACTTC.

This clone was seen a single time. The chain employs TRBV7-2 and TRBJ2-7; no clear D. Trimming removed 5 bases from V and 0 bases from J, with 11 bases in between. This CDR3 has 14 amino acids. The germline gives CDR1 SGHTA, CDR2 FQGNSA. The CDR3 loop reads CASSTWSSSYEQYF. In DNA, the CDR3 is TGTGCCAGCAGCACCTGGTCTAGCTCCTACGAGCAGTACTTC.

The gene calls are TRBV9 and TRBJ2-1; 8 bases are a match to TRBD1. CDR1 and CDR2 (germline): SGDLS, YYNGEE. J lost 0 bases, V lost 2 bases, and 4 bases had no gene match. The CDR3 is 16 residues long. The CDR3 is CASSVTGASSYNEQFF. The CDR3 DNA reads TGTGCCAGCAGCGTGACAGGGGCAAGCTCCTACAATGAGCAGTTCTTC.

This chain links TRBV2 with TRBJ1-1, with D maybe TRBD1 (6 bases). The V end was cut by 6 bases, the J end by 1 base, with 18 bases between. Germline V gene lookup returns CDR1 SNHLY and CDR2 FYNNEI. The CDR3 length is 16 residues. CDR3 nucleotides: TGTGCCAGCAGATCCGCAGGGGATCTGAGGAACACTGAAGCTTTCTTT. Translating it yields CASRSAGDLRNTEAFF.

The chain is built from TRBV28 and TRBJ2-5; possible D gene TRBD1, 5 bases. The V end lost 2 bases, the J end lost 6 bases, and 10 bases lay between the germline ends. The CDR3 is made up of 13 amino acids. From germline, CDR1 is MDHEN and CDR2 SYDVKM. The CDR3 region has the DNA TGTGCCAGCAGTTTAGGGGCCGGGCAGACCCAGTACTTC. Translating gives CASSLGAGQTQYF.